This T cell receptor (beta chain) appears in the sequencing data of a study of T cell clones after liver transplantation. This CDR3 spans 15 amino acids. From germline, CDR1 is LGHNA and CDR2 YNFKEQ. Trimming removed 5 bases at V and 0 bases at J, with 12 bases between. The repertoire was sequenced with immunoSEQ multiplex PCR; TCRdb's copy has only in-frame clones and lacks some. The table lists roughly 80,000 clones, around 78% of them singletons, with 2.5% to 3% in the top ten. The sequence was collected from a human patient who received a liver transplant. Some T cells may be graft donor cells. The specimen comprised CD4+ T cells from blood, sampled at the 22-month timepoint. The chain links TRBV4-2 to TRBJ2-3; D call uncertain. CDR3 nucleotides: TGTGCCAGCAGCGCCCGAATGACTAGCACAGATACGCAGTATTTT. Protein sequence: CASSARMTSTDTQYF.